A single sample gave rise to the 32 T cell receptor beta chains below, sequenced in a study of glioma-infiltrating T cells after dendritic cell vaccination. The method was immunoSEQ multiplex PCR; TCRdb's version includes in-frame clones alone and lacks a portion of them. Here the sample spans about 30,000 clones, roughly 90% being singletons. Specimen: blood, collected before dendritic cell vaccination. These receptors originate from a human donor with glioblastoma.

The V and J genes are TRBV21-1 and TRBJ2-1; the tabulated D call, TRBD1, remains unverified against the DNA. TRBV21-1 is flagged as a pseudogene. The CDR3 loop spans 14 amino acids. CDR3: CASSLNDRGGEQFF. Written as DNA, the CDR3 is TGTGCCAGCAGCCTAAATGACAGGGGTGGTGAGCAGTTCTTC.

This clone appeared once. This chain uses TRBV7-8 with TRBJ2-7; D remains ambiguous. The CDR3 runs to 16 residues. V was shortened by 0 bases and J by 7 bases, with 19 bases between the two germline ends. CDR1 is SGHVS and CDR2 is FQNEAQ in the germline V gene. CDR3 loop: CASSLAPGSLFREQYF. The CDR3 DNA reads as TGTGCCAGCAGCTTAGCTCCTGGTAGTCTGTTTCGGGAGCAGTACTTC.

This chain connects TRBV4-1 to TRBJ2-3; TRBD1 aligns across 8 bases. This CDR3 spans 16 amino acids. The V gene's germline CDR1 is MGHRA and CDR2 YSYEKL. Trimming at V came to 4 bases and at J to 2 bases, leaving 8 bases not matched to a gene. This CDR3 reads CASSRSTGDATDTQYF. The CDR3 bases are TGCGCCAGCAGCCGATCGACAGGGGACGCCACAGATACGCAGTATTTT.

This chain uses TRBV28 with TRBJ2-5; 7 bases fit TRBD1. CDR1 and CDR2 (germline): MDHEN, SYDVKM. Germline trimming cut 10 bases from V and 5 bases from J; bases unmatched to any gene: 7. The CDR3 has 12 residues. The CDR3 DNA reads TGTGCCACTACACAGGGGTTGGAGACCCAGTACTTC. Its protein is CATTQGLETQYF.

On this clone itself: The junction differs from germline at one of its ends, possibly a read error. The V call is TRBV7-8, the J call TRBJ1-6; 7 nucleotides match TRBD1. This CDR3 has 14 amino acids. Germline V gene sequence: CDR1 SGHVS, CDR2 FQNEAQ. CDR3 loop: CAGSLGTALTPLHF. CDR3 coding DNA: TGTGCCGGCAGCTTAGGGACAGCCTTGACACCCCTCCACTTT.

The genes are TRBV5-1 and TRBJ1-6; 9 bases match TRBD1. This CDR3 has 16 residues. Trimming at V came to 4 bases and at J to 5 bases, leaving 7 bases not matched to a gene. The germline CDR1 and CDR2 sequences are SGHRS and YFSETQ. The CDR3 DNA is TGCGCCAGCAGCCTTCATCGGACAGGGGATAATTCACCCCTCCACTTT. Encoded protein: CASSLHRTGDNSPLHF. Full variable domain (missing parts from reference TRBV5-1 and TRBJ1-6): KAGVTQTPRYLIKTRGQQVTLSCSPISGHRSVSWYQQTPGQGLQFLFEYFSETQRNKGNFPGRFSGRQFSNSRSEMNVSTLELGDSALYLCASSLHRTGDNSPLHFGNGTRLTVT.

This clone has a single count. This chain links TRBV12-2 with TRBJ2-1; the tabulated D call, TRBD2, remains unverified against the DNA. TRBV12-2 is shown as a pseudogene. The CDR3 is 17 residues long. CDR3 loop: CASRLVGLAGHYNEQFF. Here the CDR3 DNA reads TGTGCAAGTCGCTTAGTTGGACTAGCGGGACATTACAATGAGCAGTTCTTC.

V and J are TRBV14 and TRBJ1-6; maybe TRBD1 (5 bases). Germline V CDR1 and CDR2: SGHDN, FVKESK. V was pared by 4 bases and J by 9 bases, with 13 bases between. This CDR3 spans 14 amino acids. CDR3: CASSPRVSGSPLHF. The DNA for the CDR3 is TGTGCCAGCAGCCCCAGGGTTTCAGGTTCACCCCTCCACTTT. Together with reference TRBV14 and TRBJ1-6, the CDR3 gives the full variable domain: EAGVTQFPSHSVIEKGQTVTLRCDPISGHDNLYWYRRVMGKEIKFLLHFVKESKQDESGMPNNRFLAERTGGTYSTLKVQPAELEDSGVYFCASSPRVSGSPLHFGNGTRLTVT.

The chain combines TRBV7-8 with TRBJ2-3, with 8 bases fitting TRBD2. From germline, CDR1 is SGHVS and CDR2 FQNEAQ. The length of the CDR3 is 15 residues. V lost 1 base and J lost 5; bases outside the gene matches: 5. CDR3 nucleotide sequence: TGTGCCAGCAGCTTAGGTCCTAGCGGGTTAGATACGCAGTATTTT. It encodes CASSLGPSGLDTQYF.

The chain is built from TRBV4-2 and TRBJ2-7; no clear D. Deletions cut 0 bases from V and 0 bases from J, with 12 bases between. The CDR3 runs to 16 residues. Germline V gives CDR1 LGHNA, CDR2 YNFKEQ. This CDR3 reads CASSQDQDWSSYEQYF. CDR3 coding DNA: TGTGCCAGCAGCCAAGATCAAGACTGGAGCTCCTACGAGCAGTACTTC.

CDR3 DNA: TGTGCCACCAGCCGGGACAGGGGATCCGGGGAGCTGTTTTTT. It specifies CATSRDRGSGELFF. This rearrangement joins TRBV15 to TRBJ2-2; 10 bases map to TRBD1. The CDR3 is 14 residues long. With 5 bases clipped from V and 6 bases from J, the junction kept 3 bases outside the gene matches. Germline lookup yields CDR1 LNHNV and CDR2 YYDKDF (reference sequence).

As to this clone: Mismatch with germline at one junction end may stem from a read error. V usage is TRBV10-3 and J usage is TRBJ1-1; D is unclear. The CDR3 runs to 13 residues. CDR1 and CDR2 (germline): ENHRY, SYGVKD. CDR3 residues: CAISEIENAEAFF. Here the CDR3 DNA reads TGTGCCATCAGTGAGATCGAGAACGCTGAAGCTTTCTTT.

V usage is TRBV9 and J usage is TRBJ2-3; 7 positions agree with TRBD2. Trimming removed 2 bases from V and 3 bases from J; junction bases left unmatched: 3. Germline CDR1 is SGDLS and CDR2 is YYNGEE. The CDR3 is 14 residues long. The CDR3 loop is CASSVTSRTDTQYF. The DNA of the CDR3 is TGTGCCAGCAGCGTGACTAGCAGAACAGATACGCAGTATTTT. The complete variable domain, with remaining parts taken from reference TRBV9 and TRBJ2-3, reads DSGVTQTPKHLITATGQRVTLRCSPRSGDLSVYWYQQSLDQGLQFLIQYYNGEERAKGNILERFSAQQFPDLHSELNLSSLELGDSALYFCASSVTSRTDTQYFGPGTRLTVL.

The chain employs TRBV4-1 and TRBJ1-4; 8 bases are a match to TRBD1. The germline gives CDR1 MGHRA, CDR2 YSYEKL. The CDR3 length is 16 residues. Unmatched junction bases numbered 12, after V lost 4 bases and J lost 8 bases. CDR3 DNA: TGCGCCAGCAGCCGGGGGTCCAGGGGGCGTGGGGAAAAACTGTTTTTT. The encoded protein is CASSRGSRGRGEKLFF.

V usage is TRBV19 and J usage is TRBJ1-2; 8 bases line up with TRBD1. The CDR3 runs to 16 residues. Germline loops: CDR1 LNHDA, CDR2 SQIVND (reference sequence). The trim removed 0 bases at V and 4 bases at J, leaving 7 bases unmatched. CDR3: CASSIDQRTGSYGYTF. DNA of the CDR3: TGTGCCAGTAGTATAGATCAACGGACAGGGAGCTATGGCTACACCTTC. The full variable domain, with the rest looked up from reference TRBV19 and TRBJ1-2, is DGGITQSPKYLFRKEGQNVTLSCEQNLNHDAMYWYRQDPGQGLRLIYYSQIVNDFQKGDIAEGYSVSREKKESFPLTVTSAQKNPTAFYLCASSIDQRTGSYGYTFGSGTRLTVV.

The chain combines TRBV6-6 with TRBJ2-7, with D possibly being TRBD1 (6 bases). Germline values: CDR1 MNHNY, CDR2 SVGAGI (reference sequence). V lost 5 bases and J lost 3, with 8 bases in between. This CDR3 has 12 amino acids. CDR3 DNA sequence: TGTGCCAGCAGTCAGGACAGCTACGAGCAGTACTTC. Its protein product is CASSQDSYEQYF.

The sample holds one count of this clone. CDR3 nucleotides: TGTGCCATCAGTGGGGGTAGCGGGGCGGAGACCCAGTACTTC. It encodes CAISGGSGAETQYF. The rearrangement joins TRBV10-3 to TRBJ2-5; 8 nucleotides match TRBD2. The trim removed 4 bases at V and 5 bases at J, leaving 6 bases unmatched. CDR1 and CDR2 (germline): ENHRY, SYGVKD. The CDR3 length is 14 residues.

The CDR3 DNA sequence: TGTGCCAGTAGTATTCGGTTGAGCTCCTACAATGAGCAGTTCTTC. This codes for CASSIRLSSYNEQFF. The chain combines TRBV19 with TRBJ2-1; D remains unclear. Germline loops: CDR1 LNHDA, CDR2 SQIVND (reference sequence). Trimming removed 3 bases from V and 0 bases from J, with 9 bases in between. CDR3 length: 15 residues. Variable domain in full (rest from reference TRBV19 and TRBJ2-1): DGGITQSPKYLFRKEGQNVTLSCEQNLNHDAMYWYRQDPGQGLRLIYYSQIVNDFQKGDIAEGYSVSREKKESFPLTVTSAQKNPTAFYLCASSIRLSSYNEQFFGPGTRLTVL.

The V gene is TRBV5-6, the J gene TRBJ1-6; no reliable D call. This CDR3 is built from 15 residues. V was cut by 4 bases and J by 10 bases, with 18 bases left in between. The V gene's germline CDR1 is SGHDT and CDR2 YYEEEE. CDR3 in amino acids: CASSPGGASPSPLHF. Written as DNA, the CDR3 is TGTGCCAGCAGCCCTGGTGGTGCCAGTCCCTCACCCCTCCACTTT.

This clone is a singleton in its sample. The chain has TRBV6-6 and TRBJ1-1; no reliable D call. With 0 bases removed from V and 5 bases from J, the gap between germline ends came to 7 bases. CDR3 length equals 13 residues. CDR1 and CDR2 from the germline V gene are MNHNY and SVGAGI (reference sequence). CDR3 residues: CASSYSWQTEAFF. Here the CDR3 DNA reads TGTGCCAGCAGTTACTCTTGGCAGACTGAAGCTTTCTTT.

This chain links TRBV6-6 with TRBJ2-3; TRBD1 matches at 8 bases. The CDR3 loop spans 15 amino acids. With 6 bases clipped from V and 6 bases from J, the junction kept 11 bases outside the gene matches. From germline, CDR1 is MNHNY and CDR2 SVGAGI (reference sequence). CDR3 DNA: TGTGCCAGCAGCCCCAGGACAGGGTTTGGCGATACGCAGTATTTT. Its translation is CASSPRTGFGDTQYF.

The CDR3 DNA is TGTGCCAGCAGCTGGGAGACAGGGGGGAATTCACCCCTCCACTTT. Translated, it gives CASSWETGGNSPLHF. The V gene is TRBV5-4, the J gene TRBJ1-6; 9 positions match TRBD1. Germline CDR1 is SGHNT and CDR2 is YYREEE (reference sequence). The CDR3 covers 15 residues. J lost 7 bases, V lost 3 bases, and 5 bases had no gene match.

J is TRBJ1-2 and V is TRBV6-1; TRBD1 is a possible D gene (6 bases). The CDR3 extends over 13 amino acids. In germline, CDR1 is MNHNS, CDR2 SASEGT. Between the trimmed V and J ends, which lost 6 bases and 4 bases, there was a span of 12 bases. The CDR3 DNA sequence: TGTGCCAGCAGAGCCGGGACACCCTATGGCTACACCTTC. Its protein product is CASRAGTPYGYTF.

The chain couples TRBV5-1 to TRBJ1-1; D remains unclear. V shed 6 bases and J shed 3 bases, with 15 bases lying between them. Per the germline V gene, CDR1 is SGHRS and CDR2 is YFSETQ. The length of the CDR3 is 14 residues. The CDR3 DNA reads as TGCGCCAGCAAGGCCCAAATGGACTACACTGAAGCTTTCTTT. This translates into CASKAQMDYTEAFF.

The chain joins TRBV6-1 to TRBJ2-5; 7 positions agree with TRBD2. The trim removed 7 bases at V and 5 bases at J, leaving 7 bases unmatched. The CDR3 is 13 amino acids. From germline, CDR1 is MNHNS and CDR2 SASEGT. The CDR3 coding sequence is TGTGCCAGCAACCGACTAGCTTATGAGACCCAGTACTTC. It yields the protein CASNRLAYETQYF.

The chain has TRBV7-2 and TRBJ2-7; no clear D. Trimming cost V 0 bases and J 3 bases, with 9 bases left between them. Germline lookup yields CDR1 SGHTA and CDR2 FQGNSA. This CDR3 is built from 14 residues. The CDR3 bases are TGTGCCAGCAGCTTAGCACAGAACCTCTACGAGCAGTACTTC. This sequence encodes CASSLAQNLYEQYF. Based on the CDR3 plus reference TRBV7-2 and TRBJ2-7, the full variable domain is GAGVSQSPSNKVTEKGKDVELRCDPISGHTALYWYRQSLGQGLEFLIYFQGNSAPDKSGLPSDRFSAERTGGSVSTLTIQRTQQEDSAVYLCASSLAQNLYEQYFGPGTRLTVT.

The chain links TRBV5-6 to TRBJ2-1; TRBD1 matches at 9 bases. CDR3 length: 16 amino acids. With V trimmed by 3 bases and J by 0 bases, 4 bases remained unmatched. The germline CDR1 and CDR2 sequences are SGHDT and YYEEEE. CDR3 coding DNA: TGTGCCAGCAGCTCAATACAGGGGGCCTCCTACAATGAGCAGTTCTTC. Its protein is CASSSIQGASYNEQFF. The full variable domain, its missing parts supplied by reference TRBV5-6 and TRBJ2-1, is DAGVTQSPTHLIKTRGQQVTLRCSPKSGHDTVSWYQQALGQGPQFIFQYYEEEERQRGNFPDRFSGHQFPNYSSELNVNALLLGDSALYLCASSSIQGASYNEQFFGPGTRLTVL.

The chain couples TRBV5-1 to TRBJ2-1; 8 nucleotides line up with TRBD2. The V and J ends lost 3 bases and 2 bases, in that order; junction bases with no gene match: 4. The CDR3 covers 15 residues. CDR1 SGHRS and CDR2 YFSETQ come from the germline V gene. CDR3 in amino acids: CASSSTGGAYNEQFF. The CDR3 coding sequence is TGCGCCAGCAGCTCTACCGGGGGGGCCTACAATGAGCAGTTCTTC. The whole variable domain, remainder taken from reference TRBV5-1 and TRBJ2-1, is KAGVTQTPRYLIKTRGQQVTLSCSPISGHRSVSWYQQTPGQGLQFLFEYFSETQRNKGNFPGRFSGRQFSNSRSEMNVSTLELGDSALYLCASSSTGGAYNEQFFGPGTRLTVL.

This sequence joins TRBV9 and TRBJ2-7, with 8 positions matching TRBD1. With V trimmed by 3 bases and J by 5 bases, 10 bases remained unmatched. The CDR3 is made up of 15 amino acids. Germline CDR1 SGDLS, CDR2 YYNGEE. The CDR3 protein is CASSEAGTGWDEQYF. The CDR3 DNA reads TGTGCCAGCAGCGAGGCTGGGACAGGCTGGGACGAGCAGTACTTC. The variable domain in full, with the rest retrieved from reference TRBV9 and TRBJ2-7, is DSGVTQTPKHLITATGQRVTLRCSPRSGDLSVYWYQQSLDQGLQFLIQYYNGEERAKGNILERFSAQQFPDLHSELNLSSLELGDSALYFCASSEAGTGWDEQYFGPGTRLTVT.

A single count supports this clone. The chain recombines TRBV2 with TRBJ1-1; 10 nucleotides align to TRBD1. V trimming: 10 bases; J trimming: 2 bases; junction bases outside the gene matches: 4. The CDR3 extends over 13 amino acids. Germline V gene sequence: CDR1 SNHLY, CDR2 FYNNEI. This CDR3 reads CATDRGLNTEAFF. The CDR3 DNA reads as TGTGCCACCGACAGGGGGCTTAACACTGAAGCTTTCTTT.

This chain uses TRBV5-5 with TRBJ2-3; no reliable D call. The germline V gene encodes CDR1 SGHKS and CDR2 YYEKEE (reference sequence). The CDR3 spans 14 residues. Trimming shortened V by 6 bases and J by 1 base, and 12 bases separated the two germline ends. The CDR3 region is CASNLWAGTDTQYF. The CDR3 nucleotides read TGTGCCAGCAACCTCTGGGCAGGCACAGATACGCAGTATTTT.

The V gene is TRBV27, the J gene TRBJ2-2; D gene ambiguous. V was shortened by 4 bases and J by 4 bases, with 10 bases between the two germline ends. This CDR3 is built from 14 residues. Germline V gives CDR1 MNHEY, CDR2 SMNVEV (reference sequence). This CDR3 reads CASSSVITTGELFF. In DNA, the CDR3 is TGTGCCAGCAGTTCAGTGATCACCACCGGGGAGCTGTTTTTT.